The 32 T cell receptor beta chains below all came from one sample that was sequenced in a study of blood T cell repertoires in COVID-19. Sequencing used immunoSEQ multiplex PCR; TCRdb keeps in-frame clones, though not all of them. The sample shows about 75,000 clones, 79% of them seen only once. The sample comprised peripheral blood. The receptors were gathered from a woman older than 75 with active or convalescent COVID-19.

This clone showed up just once. A read error may account for a junction end that differs from germline. The V gene is TRBV19, the J gene TRBJ2-7; 9 positions agree with TRBD1. This CDR3 contains 12 residues. The germline V gene encodes CDR1 LNHDA and CDR2 SQIVND (reference sequence). CDR3 sequence (DNA): TGTGCCAGTAGTACCCAATGGACAGGGGTCGTATTC. It encodes CASSTQWTGVVF. The entire variable domain, with the rest obtained from reference TRBV19 and TRBJ2-7, is as follows: DGGITQSPKYLFRKEGQNVTLSCEQNLNHDAMYWYRQDPGQGLRLIYYSQIVNDFQKGDIAEGYSVSREKKESFPLTVTSAQKNPTAFYLCASSTQWTGVVFGPGTRLTVT.

The V gene is TRBV29-1, the J gene TRBJ2-7, with 8 bases identical to TRBD1. Germline-derived CDR1 and CDR2 are SQVTM and ANQGSEA. V gave up 6 bases and J gave up 7 bases; unmatched junction bases: 2. This CDR3 region has 10 residues. CDR3 residues: CSVRDREQYF. As DNA, the CDR3 is TGCAGCGTCCGGGACAGGGAGCAGTACTTC.

The chain joins TRBV2 to TRBJ2-3; no reliable D call. Deletions cut 6 bases from V and 4 bases from J, with 17 bases between. CDR1 and CDR2 from the germline V gene are SNHLY and FYNNEI. The CDR3 is made up of 15 amino acids. The CDR3 is CASSIISVTADTQYF. CDR3 DNA: TGTGCCAGCAGCATCATATCCGTCACAGCAGATACGCAGTATTTT.

The chain is built from TRBV7-2 and TRBJ1-5; weak D call: TRBD1 (6 bases). Deletions cut 0 bases from V and 1 base from J, with 10 bases between. Germline V CDR1 and CDR2: SGHTA, FQGNSA. The CDR3 loop spans 16 amino acids. The CDR3 here is CASSLAGQGSNQPQHF. The CDR3 bases are TGTGCCAGCAGCTTAGCGGGCCAGGGGAGCAATCAGCCCCAGCATTTT. The full variable domain, with the rest looked up from reference TRBV7-2 and TRBJ1-5, is GAGVSQSPSNKVTEKGKDVELRCDPISGHTALYWYRQSLGQGLEFLIYFQGNSAPDKSGLPSDRFSAERTGGSVSTLTIQRTQQEDSAVYLCASSLAGQGSNQPQHFGDGTRLSIL.

The genes are TRBV20-1 and TRBJ2-3; D is ambiguous. CDR1 is DFQATT, CDR2 SNEGSKA, per germline (reference sequence). CDR3 size: 14 residues. Trimming pared 3 bases from V and 0 bases from J, leaving 10 bases between. Here the CDR3 reads CSASSRTSTDTQYF. CDR3 nucleotide sequence: TGCAGTGCTAGTTCCCGCACAAGCACAGATACGCAGTATTTT.

The CDR3 reads CASTPGHPVGYSNQPQHF. The CDR3 DNA sequence: TGTGCCAGTACCCCGGGACACCCCGTAGGGTATAGCAATCAGCCCCAGCATTTT. The chain joins TRBV19 to TRBJ1-5; maybe TRBD1 (6 bases). The germline V gene encodes CDR1 LNHDA and CDR2 SQIVND (reference sequence). V lost 7 bases and J 0 bases, leaving 22 bases between the germline ends. The length of the CDR3 is 18 residues.

This clone was observed a handful of times. The rearrangement joins TRBV6-6 to TRBJ1-4; 9 nucleotides line up with TRBD1. CDR1 is MNHNY, CDR2 SVGAGI, per germline (reference sequence). The CDR3 is made up of 15 amino acids. The J segment lost 8 bases and the V segment lost 5 bases, leaving 9 bases of the junction unmatched. In DNA, the CDR3 is TGTGCCAGCAGTGACCGGACAGGGGTTATCGAAAAACTGTTTTTT. Protein product: CASSDRTGVIEKLFF.

The chain joins TRBV15 to TRBJ2-1; D unclear. V was cut by 8 bases and J by 5 bases, with 7 bases left in between. Germline V gene sequence: CDR1 LNHNV, CDR2 YYDKDF (reference sequence). This CDR3 comprises 11 residues. The DNA for the CDR3 is TGTGCCACCGCAGTCAACAATGAGCAGTTCTTC. Its translation: CATAVNNEQFF.

V usage is TRBV7-9 and J usage is TRBJ2-1, with 10 bases identical to TRBD1. J was trimmed by 9 bases and V by 4 bases; bases with no gene match: 6. This CDR3 is 14 amino acids long. Germline assignment: CDR1 SEHNR and CDR2 FQNEAQ (reference sequence). The CDR3 DNA reads TGTGCCAGCAGCTCCGGGACAGGGGTGCGTGAGCAGTTCTTC. Encoded protein: CASSSGTGVREQFF.

The gene calls are TRBV5-1 and TRBJ2-5; 7 positions match TRBD2. Germline V CDR1 and CDR2: SGHRS, YFSETQ. The CDR3 totals 15 residues. Trimming removed 4 bases from V and 5 bases from J; junction bases left unmatched: 11. CDR3 nucleotide sequence: TGCGCCAGCAGCCCCACCGGGGGGAGGGCCGAGACCCAGTACTTC. This encodes CASSPTGGRAETQYF.

Worth noting for this clone: At one end, the junction sequence differs from germline, possibly due to a read error. CDR3 sequence reads: CASSYGGKPLYYGQYF. The CDR3 DNA reads as TGTGCCAGCAGTTACGGCGGTAAGCCACTATACTACGGGCAGTACTTC. The rearrangement joins TRBV6-2 or TRBV6-3 to TRBJ2-7; D ambiguous. The CDR3 has 16 amino acids. Germline CDR1 reads MNHEY; CDR2 reads SVGEGT.

This clone showed up just a few times. The chain combines TRBV7-9 with TRBJ2-1; D remains ambiguous. The V gene's germline CDR1 is SEHNR and CDR2 FQNEAQ (reference sequence). The germline V and J ends were trimmed by 6 bases and 2 bases, with 14 bases remaining between them. The CDR3 runs 15 residues. The CDR3 bases are TGTGCCAGCAGACCGAGCGCTACCGCCTACAATGAGCAGTTCTTC. Protein product: CASRPSATAYNEQFF.

The chain links TRBV5-1 to TRBJ2-5, with D perhaps matching TRBD1 (6 bases). V gave up 2 bases and J gave up 1 base, with 12 bases separating them. This CDR3 has 15 amino acids. Germline CDR1 is SGHRS and CDR2 is YFSETQ. The CDR3 sequence: CASSLPRDTQETQYF. CDR3 nucleotide sequence: TGCGCCAGCAGCTTACCCAGGGACACCCAAGAGACCCAGTACTTC.

J is TRBJ2-5 and V is TRBV6-5; 12 bases are a match to TRBD2. CDR1 is MNHEY, CDR2 SVGAGI, per germline. Trimming removed 5 bases from V and 3 bases from J; junction bases left unmatched: 4. This CDR3 contains 15 residues. CDR3: CASSRLAGAKETQYF. CDR3 in DNA: TGTGCCAGCAGTCGACTAGCGGGGGCAAAAGAGACCCAGTACTTC.

This chain joins TRBV18 and TRBJ1-3, with D uncertain. The CDR3 runs 16 residues. Trimming stripped 6 bases from V and 0 bases from J, with 15 bases between. CDR1 KGHSH and CDR2 LQKENI come from the germline V gene. The chain's CDR3 is CASSEYTVSSGNTIYF. Here the CDR3 DNA reads TGTGCCAGCTCCGAGTATACAGTCAGCTCTGGAAACACCATATATTTT.

J is TRBJ1-5 and V is TRBV5-1; no definite D call. The germline CDR1 and CDR2 sequences are SGHRS and YFSETQ. Trimming left V 10 bases short and J 0 bases short, with 11 bases between. The CDR3 contains 13 residues. In DNA, the CDR3 is TGCGCCTCGCGGCCGGATAGCAATCAGCCCCAGCATTTT. It codes for CASRPDSNQPQHF.

This clone has a handful of counts. The rearrangement links TRBV6-2 or TRBV6-3 to TRBJ2-7; TRBD1 matches 9 bases. V trimming: 5 bases; J trimming: 3 bases; junction bases outside the gene matches: 8. The length of the CDR3 is 15 residues. The germline V gene has CDR1 MNHEY and CDR2 SVGEGT. The CDR3 loop is CASSKPGTGSYEQYF. CDR3 in DNA: TGTGCCAGCAGTAAACCCGGGACAGGGAGCTACGAGCAGTACTTC.

In this sample, this clone turned up a few times. V is TRBV19 and J is TRBJ1-4; the D is unclear. The ends were cut back, 3 bases at V and 4 bases at J, with 9 bases in the middle. Germline lookup yields CDR1 LNHDA and CDR2 SQIVND (reference sequence). The CDR3 has 14 residues. The CDR3 here is CASSIPTYNEKLFF. The CDR3 DNA is TGTGCCAGTAGTATTCCCACCTATAATGAAAAACTGTTTTTT.

This sequence joins TRBV18 and TRBJ2-3; no definite D call. Germline assignment: CDR1 KGHSH and CDR2 LQKENI. The V end was cut by 0 bases, the J end by 4 bases, with 5 bases between. The CDR3 consists of 13 residues. CDR3 sequence reads: CASSPPSSDTQYF. DNA for the CDR3: TGTGCCAGCTCACCACCGAGCTCAGATACGCAGTATTTT.

As DNA, the CDR3 is TGTGCCAGTAGTATAGGGACAAATCACCATGGCAATGAGCAGTTCTTC. Amino acid sequence: CASSIGTNHHGNEQFF. The V and J genes are TRBV19 and TRBJ2-1; tentatively, D is TRBD1 (5 bases). V was clipped by 1 base and J by 6 bases, with 16 bases between them. The CDR3 has 16 amino acids. Germline CDR1 LNHDA, CDR2 SQIVND (reference sequence).

The sample holds a few counts of this clone. The V call is TRBV19, the J call TRBJ2-1, with 13 bases matching TRBD2. CDR3 length: 18 amino acids. V lost 8 bases to trimming and J lost 2 bases; unmatched junction nucleotides: 12. Germline CDR1 is LNHDA and CDR2 is SQIVND (reference sequence). The CDR3 spells CASRTSGRAGSPYNEQFF. The CDR3 DNA follows: TGTGCCAGTCGAACTAGCGGGAGGGCCGGGAGTCCCTACAATGAGCAGTTCTTC.

J is TRBJ2-1 and V is TRBV24-1, with 14 bases matching TRBD2. The germline V gene has CDR1 KGHDR and CDR2 SFDVKD. The CDR3 is 20 residues long. Germline trimming cut 6 bases from V and 7 bases from J; bases unmatched to any gene: 19. The chain's CDR3 is CATSPNPTTSGRVWVNEQFF. In nucleotides, the CDR3 is TGTGCCACCAGTCCCAATCCCACGACTAGCGGGAGGGTCTGGGTTAATGAGCAGTTCTTC.

The chain links TRBV6-5 to TRBJ2-1; 12 nucleotides line up with TRBD2. The length of the CDR3 is 15 residues. After removal of 6 bases from V and 7 bases from J, the junction contained 7 bases not matched to a gene. The germline V gene encodes CDR1 MNHEY and CDR2 SVGAGI. The CDR3 loop reads CASRTRLAGENEQFF. Here the CDR3 DNA reads TGTGCCAGCAGGACACGACTAGCGGGGGAGAATGAGCAGTTCTTC.

The chain joins TRBV20-1 to TRBJ1-2; no reliable D call. The CDR3 consists of 11 residues. Germline CDR1 reads DFQATT; CDR2 reads SNEGSKA (reference sequence). Trimming shortened V by 4 bases and J by 8 bases, and 11 bases separated the two germline ends. The CDR3 loop is CSATGLRGYTF. The CDR3 DNA sequence: TGCAGTGCTACCGGGTTAAGGGGCTACACCTTC.

The table lists this clone with a few counts. The gene calls are TRBV27 and TRBJ1-5, with D tentatively TRBD1 (6 bases). Per germline, CDR1 MNHEY and CDR2 SMNVEV (reference sequence). V lost 5 bases, J lost 2 bases, and 13 bases lay in between. The CDR3 consists of 15 residues. The CDR3 is CASSPRQARNQPQHF. The CDR3 DNA reads as TGTGCCAGCAGTCCCCGACAGGCCCGCAATCAGCCCCAGCATTTT.

This clone was found once. The rearrangement uses TRBV6-5 and TRBJ1-5; D possibly corresponds to TRBD1 (5 bases). The CDR3 covers 13 residues. V was trimmed by 8 bases and J by 7 bases, leaving 15 bases between them. CDR1 and CDR2 from the germline V gene are MNHEY and SVGAGI. CDR3 sequence: CASRAGPQQPQHF. CDR3 coding DNA: TGTGCCAGCCGCGCAGGGCCCCAACAGCCCCAGCATTTT.

The chain combines TRBV18 with TRBJ2-7; D is undetermined. V lost 6 bases and J 6 bases, leaving 12 bases between the germline ends. Per the germline V gene, CDR1 is KGHSH and CDR2 is LQKENI. The CDR3 runs to 12 residues. The CDR3 is CASSSLSGEQYF. CDR3 DNA: TGTGCCAGCTCTTCCTTATCGGGCGAGCAGTACTTC. The entire variable domain, with the rest obtained from reference TRBV18 and TRBJ2-7, is as follows: NAGVMQNPRHLVRRRGQEARLRCSPMKGHSHVYWYRQLPEEGLKFMVYLQKENIIDESGMPKERFSAEFPKEGPSILRIQQVVRGDSAAYFCASSSLSGEQYFGPGTRLTVT.

The rearrangement links TRBV7-2 to TRBJ1-4, with D perhaps TRBD1 (5 bases). The CDR3 covers 16 residues. CDR1 is SGHTA, CDR2 FQGNSA, per germline. The ends were cut back, 0 bases at V and 6 bases at J, with 14 bases in the middle. As DNA, the CDR3 is TGTGCCAGCAGCTTAGCTGGGGGGGGTTCATATGAAAAACTGTTTTTT. It yields the protein CASSLAGGGSYEKLFF.

DNA for the CDR3: TGCGCCAGCAGCTTCAAGGCTTGGACAGGTCTATCAGCTGGGGCCAACGTCCTGACTTTC. It is translated as CASSFKAWTGLSAGANVLTF. This chain joins TRBV5-1 and TRBJ2-6; 7 positions match TRBD1. The CDR3 contains 20 residues. Germline CDR1 SGHRS, CDR2 YFSETQ. V lost 2 bases, J lost 2 bases, and 16 bases stayed unmatched.

The chain uses TRBV5-1 and TRBJ1-3; tentatively, D is TRBD1 (5 bases). Germline CDR1 reads SGHRS; CDR2 reads YFSETQ. This CDR3 contains 16 residues. V lost 4 bases to trimming and J lost 6 bases, with 20 bases between them. CDR3 sequence: CASSGVDSLTENTIYF. CDR3 DNA: TGCGCCAGCAGCGGGGTAGACAGCCTAACAGAAAACACCATATATTTT.

This chain connects TRBV6-6 to TRBJ1-5; D is ambiguous. Trimming took off 6 bases at V and 0 bases at J, with 12 bases between the two ends. CDR3 size: 15 residues. The germline CDR1 and CDR2 sequences are MNHNY and SVGAGI (reference sequence). The CDR3: CASSPESTSNQPQHF. DNA for the CDR3: TGTGCCAGCAGCCCGGAGAGCACTAGCAATCAGCCCCAGCATTTT.

This clone was recorded once. The chain links TRBV19 to TRBJ1-2, with D unresolved. Germline V gene data show CDR1 as LNHDA and CDR2 as SQIVND (reference sequence). V was shortened by 5 bases and J by 4 bases, with 8 bases between the two germline ends. The CDR3 runs to 12 residues. The DNA of the CDR3 is TGTGCCAGTAGTGACAATTCCTATGGCTACACCTTC. Protein: CASSDNSYGYTF. The entire variable domain, with the rest obtained from reference TRBV19 and TRBJ1-2, is as follows: DGGITQSPKYLFRKEGQNVTLSCEQNLNHDAMYWYRQDPGQGLRLIYYSQIVNDFQKGDIAEGYSVSREKKESFPLTVTSAQKNPTAFYLCASSDNSYGYTFGSGTRLTVV.